Each of the 6 T cell receptor beta chains below was sequenced from the same sample in a study of spatial heterogeneity in lung cancer. Study-wide findings and caveats: Counts of expanded intratumoral alpha and beta TCRs tracked tumor mutation counts.

TCRdb ran MiXCR on the 5' RACE reads and lists one entry per CDR3 protein. The table shows fewer than 15,000 distinct CDR3 sequences, with about 6% occurring only once. As to time point: sample taken at primary tumor resection. These receptors lack a known antigen. The sequencing used lung tumor tissue, collected at surgery. The receptors stem from a female donor with early-stage non-small cell lung cancer.

Sample share makes this clonotype medium-sized (0.01 to 0.1%). This beta chain turned up in a library designed for alpha chains; as an off-target read, its abundance says little. This chain connects TRBV29-1 to TRBJ2-7; weak D call: TRBD2 (6 bases). V was clipped by 7 bases and J by 2 bases, with 15 bases between them. This CDR3 has 13 residues. Germline loops: CDR1 SQVTM, CDR2 ANQGSEA. The CDR3 region has the DNA TGCAGCGAGTCGGGAGCGTTCGCCTACGAGCAGTACTTC. It encodes CSESGAFAYEQYF.

This clonotype is medium-sized. With the library built for alpha chains, this beta chain is off target and its frequency is not meaningful. The J gene is TRBJ1-2, the V gene TRBV28, with D perhaps matching TRBD1 (6 bases). The CDR3 loop spans 14 amino acids. Germline CDR1 reads MDHEN; CDR2 reads SYDVKM. Trimming pared 6 bases from V and 5 bases from J, leaving 16 bases between. CDR3 DNA sequence: TGTGCCAGCAGGGGGTCAGGGGTTGGATATGGCTACACCTTC. It encodes CASRGSGVGYGYTF.

This clonotype was recorded at least ten times. Found in a library prepared for alpha chains, this beta chain is an off-target read, and its abundance has little meaning. The chain couples TRBV7-2 to TRBJ2-7, with D uncertain. The CDR3 runs 13 residues. Trimming shortened V by 1 base and J by 6 bases, and 10 bases separated the two germline ends. Germline V gene data show CDR1 as SGHTA and CDR2 as FQGNSA. The CDR3 sequence is CASSLEDYSEQYF. CDR3 in DNA: TGTGCCAGCAGCTTAGAAGATTACAGCGAGCAGTACTTC.

This clonotype was seen many times. The library was built for alpha chains, so this beta chain is an off-target read and its size means little. The gene calls are TRBV7-9 and TRBJ1-1; TRBD1 is a possible D gene (5 bases). The V end lost 0 bases, the J end lost 5 bases, and 10 bases lay between the germline ends. Germline-derived CDR1 and CDR2 are SEHNR and FQNEAQ (reference sequence). CDR3 length equals 14 residues. The CDR3 spells CASSLARGGTEAFF. The CDR3 DNA follows: TGTGCCAGCAGCTTAGCGCGTGGGGGGACTGAAGCTTTCTTT.

Sample share makes this clonotype medium-sized. The library was prepared for alpha chains; this beta chain is a stray read, so its frequency means little. The gene calls are TRBV29-1 and TRBJ2-3; D is ambiguous. Trimming removed 3 bases at V and 2 bases at J, with 9 bases between. The CDR3 covers 13 residues. The germline gives CDR1 SQVTM, CDR2 ANQGSEA. This CDR3 reads CSVDGLITDTQYF. In DNA, the CDR3 is TGCAGCGTTGACGGCCTTATCACAGATACGCAGTATTTT.

This clonotype has a single count. The library was designed around alpha chains, so this beta chain is a stray read whose abundance carries little weight. CDR3 coding DNA: TGTGCCAGCAGCCAAGCCCCGGGGGCGCCCGTGGAGCAGTTCTTC. Protein product: CASSQAPGAPVEQFF. This chain joins TRBV3-1 and TRBJ2-1; D possibly uses TRBD1 or TRBD2 (6 bases each). CDR1 is LGHDT, CDR2 YNNKEL, per germline (reference sequence). There are 15 residues in the CDR3. The ends were cut back, 1 base at V and 10 bases at J, with 17 bases in the middle.